The rows below give T cell receptor beta chains drawn from one sample of a study of T cells in localized non-small cell lung cancer. The table came from immunoSEQ multiplex PCR; TCRdb's copy has only in-frame clones and leaves some out. The top ten hold 12% of the sample, which has more than 2,500 clones, 25% to 35% seen once. The sequences come from lung tumor tissue, collected before any cancer treatment. Receptors originate from a woman aged 35-75 years with stage I lung adenocarcinoma. Both conserved end residues are part of each CDR3. Each record gives: V gene, clone size, D gene, J gene, CDR3 protein, CDR3 DNA. D genes are given only for firm matches. Rows give clone size only sometimes, using once, few, many, or a class for an expanded clone.

V gene: TRBV18
clone size: .
D gene: .
J gene: TRBJ1-5
CDR3 protein: CASSPQGDQPQHF
CDR3 DNA: TGTGCCAGCTCACCACAAGGGGATCAGCCCCAGCATTTT

V gene: TRBV6-8
clone size: .
D gene: TRBD1
J gene: TRBJ1-5
CDR3 protein: CASSEREGGRQPQHF
CDR3 DNA: TGTGCCAGCAGCGAACGGGAAGGGGGCAGGCAGCCCCAGCATTTT

V gene: TRBV19
clone size: .
D gene: TRBD1
J gene: TRBJ1-5
CDR3 protein: CASSISAGQGGQPQHF
CDR3 DNA: TGTGCCAGTAGTATTTCGGCGGGACAGGGAGGTCAGCCCCAGCATTTT

V gene: TRBV28
clone size: .
D gene: .
J gene: TRBJ1-4
CDR3 protein: CASSWGATNEKLFF
CDR3 DNA: TGTGCCAGCAGTTGGGGAGCAACTAATGAAAAACTGTTTTTT

V gene: TRBV19
clone size: .
D gene: TRBD2
J gene: TRBJ2-7
CDR3 protein: CASSITSGNSYEQYF
CDR3 DNA: TGTGCCAGTAGTATCACTAGCGGGAATTCCTACGAGCAGTACTTC

V gene: TRBV6-8
clone size: .
D gene: .
J gene: TRBJ2-5
CDR3 protein: CASSRDYQETQYF
CDR3 DNA: TGTGCCAGCAGTCGGGACTACCAAGAGACCCAGTACTTC

V gene: TRBV6-8
clone size: few
D gene: TRBD1
J gene: TRBJ2-6
CDR3 protein: CASSYTGQAGANVLTF
CDR3 DNA: TGTGCCAGCAGTTACACCGGACAGGCTGGGGCCAACGTCCTGACTTTC

V gene: TRBV28
clone size: .
D gene: .
J gene: TRBJ2-3
CDR3 protein: CATRSPGADTQYF
CDR3 DNA: TGTGCCACCCGGAGCCCGGGTGCAGATACGCAGTATTTT

V gene: TRBV5-1
clone size: .
D gene: TRBD2
J gene: TRBJ2-7
CDR3 protein: CASSWTSGIYEQYF
CDR3 DNA: TGCGCCAGCAGTTGGACTAGCGGGATTTACGAGCAGTACTTC

V gene: TRBV5-1
clone size: .
D gene: TRBD2
J gene: TRBJ2-5
CDR3 protein: CASSFGTSGRSLSMETQYF
CDR3 DNA: TGCGCCAGCAGCTTCGGGACTAGCGGGAGAAGTTTGTCTATGGAGACCCAGTACTTC

V gene: TRBV25-1
clone size: .
D gene: TRBD1
J gene: TRBJ1-3
CDR3 protein: CASSPRGYPGNTIYF
CDR3 DNA: TGTGCCAGCAGTCCCAGGGGGTATCCTGGAAACACCATATATTTT